Each of the 21 T cell receptor beta chains below was sequenced from the same sample in a study of CD8 T cells in ankylosing spondylitis. TCRdb fed the 5' RACE reads into MiXCR, producing one record per CDR3 protein. Of 100,000 or so distinct CDR3 sequences in the sample, more than 20% are singletons; the top ten hold 9% to 15%. The specimen was synovial fluid, either unsorted or a sorted T cell fraction (not recorded which). These receptors originate from a male donor with ankylosing spondylitis.

This clonotype was recorded at least ten times. The rearrangement joins TRBV15 to TRBJ2-3, with 8 bases matching TRBD1. Looked up from germline, CDR1 is LNHNV and CDR2 is YYDKDF (reference sequence). V dropped 0 bases and J dropped 2; count of bases not matched to a gene: 1. This CDR3 has 15 amino acids. CDR3 sequence (DNA): TGTGCCACCAGCAGAGAGGGACAGGCCACAGATACGCAGTATTTT. Translated, it gives CATSREGQATDTQYF.

In this sample, this clonotype turned up a few times. The chain combines TRBV29-1 with TRBJ2-5; 9 bases align to TRBD2. Trimming cost V 7 bases and J 4 bases; bases outside gene matches: 7. CDR1 SQVTM and CDR2 ANQGSEA come from the germline V gene. This CDR3 is built from 13 residues. The CDR3 nucleotides are TGCAGCGCCGCGGGGGGGATTAGAGAGACCCAGTACTTC. It encodes CSAAGGIRETQYF.

The table lists this clonotype with a few counts. This sequence joins TRBV7-9 and TRBJ1-4; D not resolved. The CDR3 length is 15 residues. V was pared by 5 bases and J by 0 bases, with 10 bases between. Germline assignment: CDR1 SEHNR and CDR2 FQNEAQ (reference sequence). DNA of the CDR3: TGTGCCAGCAGCCTTCCTACTGCAACTAATGAAAAACTGTTTTTT. Protein: CASSLPTATNEKLFF.

In its sample, this clonotype was seen many times. V is TRBV4-1 and J is TRBJ2-2; the match to TRBD2 covers 7 bases. Germline CDR1 and CDR2: MGHRA and YSYEKL. V dropped 1 base and J dropped 2; count of bases not matched to a gene: 7. The CDR3 sequence is 17 residues long. CDR3 loop: CASSQVGLAVNTGELFF. The CDR3 nucleotides are TGCGCCAGCAGCCAAGTGGGGCTAGCGGTTAACACCGGGGAGCTGTTTTTT.

The CDR3 bases are TGTGCCAGTAGTATGCCCGGGGTTAGCAATCAGCCCCAGCATTTT. Translated: CASSMPGVSNQPQHF. The V call is TRBV19, the J call TRBJ1-5; no firm D call. This CDR3 contains 15 residues. Trimming cost V 3 bases and J 0 bases, with 9 bases left between them. Looked up from germline, CDR1 is LNHDA and CDR2 is SQIVND (reference sequence).

This clonotype appeared a few times. This sequence joins TRBV19 and TRBJ1-6; tentatively, D is TRBD1 (5 bases). Looked up from germline, CDR1 is LNHDA and CDR2 is SQIVND (reference sequence). Trimming left V 7 bases short and J 7 bases short, with 17 bases between. This CDR3 is 15 amino acids long. The CDR3 spells CASTERRGRNSPLHF. CDR3 sequence (DNA): TGTGCCAGTACCGAAAGGAGGGGTAGGAATTCACCCCTCCACTTT.

The CDR3: CSGAPDTSGYEQYF. Here the CDR3 DNA reads TGCAGCGGAGCTCCGGATACTTCGGGATACGAGCAGTACTTC. The chain uses TRBV29-1 and TRBJ2-7, with TRBD2 as a possible D gene (5 bases). The germline V gene encodes CDR1 SQVTM and CDR2 ANQGSEA. This CDR3 has 14 residues. Trimming left V 7 bases short and J 4 bases short, with 20 bases between.

The J gene is TRBJ2-5, the V gene TRBV20-1; weak D call: TRBD2 (6 bases). V was pared by 0 bases and J by 4 bases, with 18 bases between. CDR1 and CDR2 (germline): DFQATT, SNEGSKA (reference sequence). The CDR3 length is 16 residues. The CDR3 reads CSARDRRELLVETQYF. Here the CDR3 DNA reads TGCAGTGCTAGAGATAGGAGGGAGCTTCTAGTAGAGACCCAGTACTTC.

There are a few counts of this clonotype. The V gene is TRBV27, the J gene TRBJ1-1; D not certain. Germline V lookup: CDR1 MNHEY, CDR2 SMNVEV (reference sequence). V dropped 1 base and J dropped 1 base, with 4 bases sitting between them. The CDR3 is made up of 13 amino acids. CDR3 sequence reads: CASSLLANTEAFF. The CDR3 region has the DNA TGTGCCAGCAGTTTATTGGCGAACACTGAAGCTTTCTTT.

The genes are TRBV12-3 or TRBV12-4 and TRBJ1-1; perhaps TRBD1 as D (6 bases). Between the trimmed V and J ends, which lost 7 bases and 6 bases, there was a span of 12 bases. This CDR3 has 12 residues. The CDR3 DNA follows: TGTGCCAGCAAGGGGGTCATGGCTGAAGCTTTCTTT. Translating it yields CASKGVMAEAFF.

Only one count was recorded for this clonotype. CDR3: CASSLDWAGGETSTDTQYF. The DNA for the CDR3 is TGTGCCAGCAGCTTAGATTGGGCAGGGGGCGAGACTAGCACAGATACGCAGTATTTT. This chain joins TRBV11-1 and TRBJ2-3; 8 bases align to TRBD1. The junction had 12 bases not matched to a gene; V was cut back by 1 base and J by 0 bases. The germline V gene has CDR1 SGHAT and CDR2 FQDESV (reference sequence). This CDR3 has 19 residues.

In nucleotides, the CDR3 is TGTGCCTCCAGGGGAGATACCGAAATTACCTACGAGCAGTACTTC. It specifies CASRGDTEITYEQYF. The chain recombines TRBV10-3 with TRBJ2-7, with D tentatively TRBD1 (6 bases). V gave up 11 bases and J gave up 2 bases, with 22 bases separating them. The CDR3 is 15 residues long. Germline-derived CDR1 and CDR2 are ENHRY and SYGVKD.

This clonotype was picked up a small number of times. The CDR3 DNA reads TGTGCCATCAGCCCGACAGGGACCTACGAGCAGTACGTC. It translates to CAISPTGTYEQYV. V usage is TRBV10-3 and J usage is TRBJ2-7, with 7 nucleotides matching TRBD1. CDR1 and CDR2 (germline): ENHRY, SYGVKD. CDR3 length equals 13 residues. The trim removed 6 bases at V and 2 bases at J, leaving 4 bases unmatched.

In its sample, this clonotype was seen a few times. This chain joins TRBV7-2 and TRBJ1-4; no definite D call. CDR1 is SGHTA, CDR2 FQGNSA, per germline. The V gene lost 1 base and the J gene lost 4 bases, with 7 bases spanning the gap. This CDR3 comprises 14 residues. This CDR3 is CASSLEWRNEKLFF. CDR3 DNA sequence: TGTGCCAGCAGCTTAGAGTGGCGTAATGAAAAACTGTTTTTT.

This clonotype was recorded many times. The genes are TRBV10-1 and TRBJ2-2; 7 bases match TRBD1. This CDR3 is built from 14 residues. Germline assignment: CDR1 WNHNN and CDR2 SYGVQD (reference sequence). V dropped 8 bases and J dropped 1; count of bases not matched to a gene: 4. CDR3 in amino acids: CASGDRENTGELFF. The CDR3 nucleotides read TGCGCCAGCGGAGACAGGGAGAACACCGGGGAGCTGTTTTTT.

This clonotype was detected a few times. The V call is TRBV18, the J call TRBJ2-7, with TRBD2 identical over 7 bases. The CDR3 spans 14 residues. V lost 0 bases to trimming and J lost 6 bases; unmatched junction nucleotides: 5. Germline lookup yields CDR1 KGHSH and CDR2 LQKENI. Here the CDR3 reads CASSPPSREGEQYF. The CDR3 coding sequence is TGTGCCAGCTCACCACCGTCCAGGGAGGGCGAGCAGTACTTC.

The V gene is TRBV12-3 or TRBV12-4, the J gene TRBJ1-5; TRBD1 might be the D (6 bases). The CDR3 is 15 amino acids. Trimming removed 5 bases at V and 6 bases at J, with 17 bases between. CDR3 bases: TGTGCCAGCAGTACCGGACAGTGGGATGCTCAGCCCCAGCATTTT. Amino acid sequence: CASSTGQWDAQPQHF.

CDR3 nucleotide sequence: TGTGCCAGCTCACCAAGGGACAGGGGGCGTCAAGATACGCAGTATTTT. Its translation: CASSPRDRGRQDTQYF. The chain is built from TRBV18 and TRBJ2-3; 12 nucleotides line up with TRBD1. The junction had 5 bases not matched to a gene; V was cut back by 2 bases and J by 5 bases. The CDR3 has 16 amino acids. The V gene's germline CDR1 is KGHSH and CDR2 LQKENI.

The J gene is TRBJ2-3, the V gene TRBV29-1, with TRBD2 matching over 9 bases. The CDR3 runs 15 residues. Unmatched junction bases numbered 10, after V lost 4 bases and J lost 5 bases. CDR1 is SQVTM, CDR2 ANQGSEA, per germline. The CDR3 DNA reads as TGCAGCGTTGGTGTTGCGGGAGGGTCTGGAGATACGCAGTATTTT. Encoded protein: CSVGVAGGSGDTQYF.

The chain uses TRBV30 and TRBJ1-2; no reliable D call. Trimming pared 0 bases from V and 4 bases from J, leaving 9 bases between. Per germline, CDR1 GTSNPN and CDR2 SVGIG (reference sequence). CDR3 length: 13 amino acids. The chain's CDR3 is CAWSVGRPYGYTF. The DNA for the CDR3 is TGTGCCTGGAGTGTGGGCCGGCCCTATGGCTACACCTTC.

The chain links TRBV2 to TRBJ2-2, with TRBD1 identical over 11 bases. Germline CDR1 and CDR2: SNHLY and FYNNEI. J lost 4 bases, V lost 4 bases, and 2 bases had no gene match. CDR3 length: 15 amino acids. The CDR3 DNA follows: TGTGCCAGCAGTGGGGACAGGGGGGTCACCGGGGAGCTGTTTTTT. It yields the protein CASSGDRGVTGELFF.